Detailed here is one TCR beta chain. The data belong to a study of technical replicates of blood from a handful of donors. Libraries were prepared by immunoSEQ multiplex PCR; TCRdb keeps only in-frame clonotypes and omits some of them. The sample lists tens of thousands of clones, around nine tenths seen once, with under 6.5% in the top ten. The source of this sequence is a human donor in good health. Some clones in this sample may be carry-over from other donors' samples. Sequencing input: PBMCs.

CDR3 bases: TGTGCCAGCAGCCCGGGTCAGGGTAAAACTGGAAACACCATATATTTT. Its translation: CASSPGQGKTGNTIYF. V gene TRBV7-6 combines with J gene TRBJ1-3, with D maybe TRBD1 (5 bases). V was cut by 5 bases and J by 2 bases, with 16 bases left in between. CDR3 length: 16 amino acids. Germline loops: CDR1 SGHVS, CDR2 FNYEAQ.